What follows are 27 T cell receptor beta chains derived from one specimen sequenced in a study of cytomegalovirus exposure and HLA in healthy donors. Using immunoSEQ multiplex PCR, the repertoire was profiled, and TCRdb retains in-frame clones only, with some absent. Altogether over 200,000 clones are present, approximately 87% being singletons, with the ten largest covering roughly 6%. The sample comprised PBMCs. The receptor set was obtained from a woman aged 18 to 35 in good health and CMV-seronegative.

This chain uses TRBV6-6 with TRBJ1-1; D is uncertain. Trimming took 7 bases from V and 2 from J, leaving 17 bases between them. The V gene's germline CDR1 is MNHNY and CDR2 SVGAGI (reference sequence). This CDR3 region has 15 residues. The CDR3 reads CASTEAPPLNTEAFF. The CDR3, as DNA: TGTGCCAGCACCGAGGCCCCTCCACTAAACACTGAAGCTTTCTTT.

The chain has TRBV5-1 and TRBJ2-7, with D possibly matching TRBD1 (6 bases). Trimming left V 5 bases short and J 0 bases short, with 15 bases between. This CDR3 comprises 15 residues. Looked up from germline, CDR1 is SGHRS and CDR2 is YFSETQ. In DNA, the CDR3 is TGCGCCAGCAGGGAGAGGACAGATAGCTCCTACGAGCAGTACTTC. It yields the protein CASRERTDSSYEQYF.

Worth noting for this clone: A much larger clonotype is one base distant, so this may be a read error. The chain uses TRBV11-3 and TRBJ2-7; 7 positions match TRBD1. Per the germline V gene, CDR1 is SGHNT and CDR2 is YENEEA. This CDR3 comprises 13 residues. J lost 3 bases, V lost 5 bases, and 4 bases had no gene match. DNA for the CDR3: TGTGCCAGCAGCCGGGGACAGTTCTACGAGCAGTACTTC. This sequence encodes CASSRGQFYEQYF.

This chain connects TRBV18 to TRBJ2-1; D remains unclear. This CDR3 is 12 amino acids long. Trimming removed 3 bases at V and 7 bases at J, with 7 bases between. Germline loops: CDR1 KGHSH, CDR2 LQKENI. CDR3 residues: CASSPLENEQFF. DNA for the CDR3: TGTGCCAGCTCACCCCTCGAGAATGAGCAGTTCTTC. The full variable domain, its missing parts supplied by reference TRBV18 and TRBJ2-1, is NAGVMQNPRHLVRRRGQEARLRCSPMKGHSHVYWYRQLPEEGLKFMVYLQKENIIDESGMPKERFSAEFPKEGPSILRIQQVVRGDSAAYFCASSPLENEQFFGPGTRLTVL.

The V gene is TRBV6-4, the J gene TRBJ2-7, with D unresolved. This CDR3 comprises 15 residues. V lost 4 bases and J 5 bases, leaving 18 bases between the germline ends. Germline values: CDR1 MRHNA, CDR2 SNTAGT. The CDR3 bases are TGTGCCAGCAGTGTAGCCGAGCCAAACAGCGACGAGCAGTACTTC. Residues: CASSVAEPNSDEQYF.

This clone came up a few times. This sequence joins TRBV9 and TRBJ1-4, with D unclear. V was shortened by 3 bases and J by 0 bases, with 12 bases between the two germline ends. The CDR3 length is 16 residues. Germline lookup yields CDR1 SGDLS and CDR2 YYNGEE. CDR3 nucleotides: TGTGCCAGCAGCGCTACGGTTTCTGCAACTAATGAAAAACTGTTTTTT. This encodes CASSATVSATNEKLFF.

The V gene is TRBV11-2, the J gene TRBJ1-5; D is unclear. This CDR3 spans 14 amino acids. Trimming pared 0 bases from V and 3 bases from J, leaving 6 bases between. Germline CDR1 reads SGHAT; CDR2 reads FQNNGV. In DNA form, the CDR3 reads TGTGCCAGCAGCTTAGAACGGATCAATCAGCCCCAGCATTTT. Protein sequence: CASSLERINQPQHF.

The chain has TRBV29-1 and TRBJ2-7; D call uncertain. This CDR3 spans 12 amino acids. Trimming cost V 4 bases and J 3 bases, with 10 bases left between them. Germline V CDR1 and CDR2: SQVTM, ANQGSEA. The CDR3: CSVVLSGYEQYF. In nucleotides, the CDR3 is TGCAGCGTTGTACTATCGGGCTACGAGCAGTACTTC.

The CDR3 loop is CASSTGQATGYTF. The CDR3 coding sequence is TGCGCCAGCAGCACAGGACAGGCAACGGGCTACACCTTC. This chain links TRBV5-1 with TRBJ1-2; TRBD1 aligns across 7 bases. CDR1 and CDR2 from the germline V gene are SGHRS and YFSETQ. This CDR3 contains 13 residues. V shed 4 bases, J shed 8 bases, and the junction held 8 bases outside the gene matches.

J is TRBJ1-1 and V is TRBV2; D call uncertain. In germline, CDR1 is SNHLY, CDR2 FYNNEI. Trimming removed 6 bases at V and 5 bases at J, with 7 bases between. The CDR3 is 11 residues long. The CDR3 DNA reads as TGTGCCAGCAGAAAAATGACTGAAGCTTTCTTT. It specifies CASRKMTEAFF. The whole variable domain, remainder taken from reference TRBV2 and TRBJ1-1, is EPEVTQTPSHQVTQMGQEVILRCVPISNHLYFYWYRQILGQKVEFLVSFYNNEISEKSEIFDDQFSVERPDGSNFTLKIRSTKLEDSAMYFCASRKMTEAFFGQGTRLTVV.

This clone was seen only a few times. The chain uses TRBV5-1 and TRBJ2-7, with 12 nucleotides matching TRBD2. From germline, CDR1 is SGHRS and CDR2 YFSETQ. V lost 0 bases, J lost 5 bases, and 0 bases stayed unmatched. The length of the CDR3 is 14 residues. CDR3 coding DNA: TGCGCCAGCAGCTTGGGACTAGCGGGAGACGAGCAGTACTTC. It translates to CASSLGLAGDEQYF.

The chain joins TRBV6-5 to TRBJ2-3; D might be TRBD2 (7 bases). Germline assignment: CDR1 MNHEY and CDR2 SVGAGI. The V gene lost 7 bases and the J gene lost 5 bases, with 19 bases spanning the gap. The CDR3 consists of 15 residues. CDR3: CASTSVGGRGDTQYF. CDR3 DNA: TGTGCCAGCACCTCGGTCGGGGGGCGAGGAGATACGCAGTATTTT.

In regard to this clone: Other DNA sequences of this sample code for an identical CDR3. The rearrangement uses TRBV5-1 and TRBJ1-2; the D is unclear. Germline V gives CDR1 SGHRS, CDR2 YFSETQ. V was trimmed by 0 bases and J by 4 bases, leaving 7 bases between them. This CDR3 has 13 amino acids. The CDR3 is CASSLGQSYGYTF. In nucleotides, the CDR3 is TGCGCCAGCAGCTTGGGGCAGTCCTATGGCTACACCTTC.

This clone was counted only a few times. The CDR3 spells CASSRDRDQPQHF. DNA of the CDR3: TGTGCCAGCAGCAGGGACAGGGATCAGCCCCAGCATTTT. The rearrangement joins TRBV6-5 to TRBJ1-5; 9 nucleotides match TRBD1. Unmatched junction bases numbered 2, after V lost 6 bases and J lost 5 bases. The germline V gene encodes CDR1 MNHEY and CDR2 SVGAGI. The CDR3 covers 13 residues.

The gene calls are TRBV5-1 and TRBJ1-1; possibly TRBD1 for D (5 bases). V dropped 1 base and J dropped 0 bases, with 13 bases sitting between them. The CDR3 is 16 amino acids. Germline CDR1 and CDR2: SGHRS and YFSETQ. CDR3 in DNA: TGCGCCAGCAGCTTGCGGGGGGAGGGATTGAACACTGAAGCTTTCTTT. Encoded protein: CASSLRGEGLNTEAFF.

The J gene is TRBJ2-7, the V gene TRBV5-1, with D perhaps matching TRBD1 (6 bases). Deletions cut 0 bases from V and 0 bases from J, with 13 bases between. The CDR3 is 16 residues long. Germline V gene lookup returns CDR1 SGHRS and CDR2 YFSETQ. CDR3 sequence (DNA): TGCGCCAGCAGCTTGGGACCCGGGACAACCTCCTACGAGCAGTACTTC. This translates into CASSLGPGTTSYEQYF. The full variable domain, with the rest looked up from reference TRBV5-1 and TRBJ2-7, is KAGVTQTPRYLIKTRGQQVTLSCSPISGHRSVSWYQQTPGQGLQFLFEYFSETQRNKGNFPGRFSGRQFSNSRSEMNVSTLELGDSALYLCASSLGPGTTSYEQYFGPGTRLTVT.

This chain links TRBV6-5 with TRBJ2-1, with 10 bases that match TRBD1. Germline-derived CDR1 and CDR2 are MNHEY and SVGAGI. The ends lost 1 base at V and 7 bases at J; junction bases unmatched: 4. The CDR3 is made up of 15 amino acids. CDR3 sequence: CASSYLDRGRNEQFF. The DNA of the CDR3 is TGTGCCAGCAGTTACTTGGACAGGGGGAGGAATGAGCAGTTCTTC.

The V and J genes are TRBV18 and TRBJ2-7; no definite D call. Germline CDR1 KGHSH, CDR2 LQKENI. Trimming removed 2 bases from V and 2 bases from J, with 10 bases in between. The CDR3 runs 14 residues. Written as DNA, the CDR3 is TGTGCCAGCTCACCAGGGCAGAACCCCTACGAGCAGTACTTC. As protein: CASSPGQNPYEQYF.

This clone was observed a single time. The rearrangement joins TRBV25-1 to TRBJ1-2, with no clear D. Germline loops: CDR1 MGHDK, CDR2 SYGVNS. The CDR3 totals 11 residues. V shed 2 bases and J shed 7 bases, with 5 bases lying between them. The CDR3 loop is CASSEGRGYTF. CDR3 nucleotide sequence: TGTGCCAGCAGTGAAGGACGTGGCTACACCTTC.

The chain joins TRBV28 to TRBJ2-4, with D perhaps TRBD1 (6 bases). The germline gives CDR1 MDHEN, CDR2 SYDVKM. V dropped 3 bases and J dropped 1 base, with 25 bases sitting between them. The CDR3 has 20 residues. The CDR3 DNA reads TGTGCCAGCAGTTTCCCCAGGGGTCATGCCTACGACGAGGCCAAAAACATTCAGTACTTC. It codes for CASSFPRGHAYDEAKNIQYF.

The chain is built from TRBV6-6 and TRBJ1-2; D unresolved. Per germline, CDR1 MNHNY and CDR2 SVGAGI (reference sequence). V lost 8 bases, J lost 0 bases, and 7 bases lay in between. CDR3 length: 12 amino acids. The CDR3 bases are TGTGCCAGCCACGGAGCTAACTATGGCTACACCTTC. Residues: CASHGANYGYTF.

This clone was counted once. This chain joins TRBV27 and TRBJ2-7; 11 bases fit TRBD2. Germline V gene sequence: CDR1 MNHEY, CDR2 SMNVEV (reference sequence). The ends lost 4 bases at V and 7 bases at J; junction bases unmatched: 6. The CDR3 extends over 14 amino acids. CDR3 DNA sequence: TGTGCCAGCAGTTCGGGACTAGCGGTGAGAGAGCAGTACTTC. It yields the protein CASSSGLAVREQYF.

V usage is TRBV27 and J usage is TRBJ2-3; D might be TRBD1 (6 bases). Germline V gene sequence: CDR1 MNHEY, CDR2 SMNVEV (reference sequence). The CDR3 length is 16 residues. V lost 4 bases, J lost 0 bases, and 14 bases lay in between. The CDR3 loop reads CASSSPPRGSTDTQYF. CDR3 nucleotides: TGTGCCAGCAGTTCCCCCCCCAGGGGTAGCACAGATACGCAGTATTTT.

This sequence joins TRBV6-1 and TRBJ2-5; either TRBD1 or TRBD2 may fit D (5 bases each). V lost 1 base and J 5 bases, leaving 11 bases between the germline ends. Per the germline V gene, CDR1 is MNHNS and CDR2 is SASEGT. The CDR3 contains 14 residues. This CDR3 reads CASSEVGTQETQYF. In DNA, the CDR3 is TGTGCCAGCAGTGAAGTCGGGACGCAGGAGACCCAGTACTTC.

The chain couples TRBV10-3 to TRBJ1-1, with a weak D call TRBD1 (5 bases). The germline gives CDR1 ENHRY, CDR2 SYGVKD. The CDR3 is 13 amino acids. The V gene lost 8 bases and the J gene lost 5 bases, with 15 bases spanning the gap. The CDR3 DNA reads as TGTGCCATCGCTGGGGGAGGTACGACTGAAGCTTTCTTT. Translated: CAIAGGGTTEAFF.

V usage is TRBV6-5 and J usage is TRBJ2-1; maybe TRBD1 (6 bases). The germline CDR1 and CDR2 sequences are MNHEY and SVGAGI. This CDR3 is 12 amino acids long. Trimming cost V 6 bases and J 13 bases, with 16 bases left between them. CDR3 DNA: TGTGCCAGCAGCTACGGCCAGGGGATCCAGTTCTTC. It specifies CASSYGQGIQFF.

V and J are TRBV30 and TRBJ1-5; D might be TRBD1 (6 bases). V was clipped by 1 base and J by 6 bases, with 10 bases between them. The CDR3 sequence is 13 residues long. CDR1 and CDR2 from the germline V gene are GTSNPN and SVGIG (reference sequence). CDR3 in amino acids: CAWSDREGQPQHF. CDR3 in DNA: TGTGCCTGGAGTGACAGGGAGGGTCAGCCCCAGCATTTT.